This note documents a single T cell receptor beta chain sequence. The record originates from a study of blood T cell repertoires in COVID-19. Study-wide background: Spain, Italy and the United States supplied samples that represented acute and convalescent COVID-19.

The V segment lost 3 bases and the J segment 4 bases; nucleotides outside the gene matches: 4. Germline V gene data show CDR1 as SGDLS and CDR2 as YYNGEE. This CDR3 has 16 amino acids. Authors' processing steps: Estimation of nucleated cell counts was performed using reference gene primer amplification. Clones were sequenced by immunoSEQ multiplex PCR, and TCRdb holds only the in-frame ones, with some missing. The DNA gave D and trimming, while V, J and clone size come from that table. The sample records about 75,000 clones, roughly 90% being singletons. Sequenced: peripheral blood. The sequence was collected from a human donor in a cohort sampled during active COVID-19. V and J are TRBV9 and TRBJ2-3, with 14 bases fitting TRBD2. Here the CDR3 reads CASSARLAGGADTQYF. Written as DNA, the CDR3 is TGTGCCAGCAGCGCTAGACTAGCGGGGGGGGCAGATACGCAGTATTTT.